Included here is one TCR beta chain sequence, with context. MiXCR, run by TCRdb on the 5' RACE reads, gives a single entry per CDR3 protein. The table has roughly 540,000 distinct CDR3 sequences, 22% seen once. The CDR3 is 15 residues long. The germline V gene encodes CDR1 DFQATT and CDR2 SNEGSKA (reference sequence). Unmatched junction bases numbered 9, after V lost 1 base and J lost 4 bases. This record comes from a study of identical twins. This sample also appeared in a second study, on T cells expressing NK-cell markers. From that study: Investigators obtained TCR beta repertoires from sorted CD3+CD56+NKG2C+, CD3+CD56+NKG2C- and CD3+CD56-NKG2C+ T cells. Questions lingered over whether expanded NKG2C+ T cell clones were HCMV-specific.

The chain carries TRBV20-1 and TRBJ2-5, with 7 bases that match TRBD2. The clonotype originates from a woman aged 18-30 years in good health. Sequenced: CD4+ T cells sorted from blood. CDR3 in DNA: TGCAGTGCTAGAGTTGCTAGCGGAGGACGAGAGACCCAGTACTTC. This encodes CSARVASGGRETQYF.